This T cell receptor (beta chain) was recovered during a study of blood T cells in healthy people across ages. Study findings and constraints: Changes seen in expanded clonotypes were possibly confounded by donor CMV status left unknown.

As concerns this clonotype: The antigen is unknown.

CDR1 MNHNS and CDR2 SASEGT come from the germline V gene. The CDR3 is 14 residues long. V was pared by 6 bases and J by 8 bases, with 6 bases of the junction left unmatched. Using a J-beta primer mix together with a sample-barcoded 5' primer, a second PCR was run for roughly 6 to 12 cycles. From the 5' RACE reads, TCRdb called clonotypes with MiXCR, one entry per CDR3 protein. Found here are about 640,000 distinct CDR3 sequences, roughly three fifths of them singletons; the top ten hold 30% to 40%. The source is a man in his 60s in good health. The specimen sequenced was blood. This chain joins TRBV6-1 and TRBJ1-4; 10 nucleotides line up with TRBD1. CDR3 coding DNA: TGTGCCAGCAGCGCGGGACAGGGGATGGAAAAACTGTTTTTT. This gives the protein CASSAGQGMEKLFF.